The 27 T cell receptor beta chains given below trace back to one sample, sequenced in a study of T cells in Graves' hyperthyroidism and ophthalmopathy. RNA transcripts gave rise to amplified TCR beta CDR3 regions. Carried out on the TCR CDR3, a first-round RT-PCR used the HTBI primer set. MiXCR was run by TCRdb on the multiplex PCR reads, yielding one entry per CDR3 protein. Of some 600,000 distinct CDR3 sequences listed, about 15% are singletons. Sequencing input: blood. These receptors were obtained from a woman aged 25 to 39 with Graves' hyperthyroidism that later progressed to Graves' ophthalmopathy.

The chain links TRBV7-8 to TRBJ1-6; D ambiguous. Trimming removed 4 bases at V and 5 bases at J, with 12 bases between. From germline, CDR1 is SGHVS and CDR2 FQNEAQ. The CDR3 spans 15 residues. This chain's CDR3 is CASSSQTGNNSPLHF. The CDR3 DNA follows: TGTGCCAGCAGCTCACAGACGGGCAATAATTCACCCCTCCACTTT.

This clonotype was detected many times. The J gene is TRBJ1-5, the V gene TRBV6-1; 8 bases agree with TRBD1. CDR1 and CDR2 (germline): MNHNS, SASEGT. After removal of 3 bases from V and 5 bases from J, the junction contained 3 bases not matched to a gene. This CDR3 spans 14 amino acids. CDR3 residues: CASSEDREDQPQHF. The CDR3 bases are TGTGCCAGCAGTGAGGACAGGGAGGATCAGCCCCAGCATTTT.

This clonotype has a handful of counts. The chain joins TRBV30 to TRBJ1-1; possibly TRBD1 for D (6 bases). Trimming shortened V by 8 bases and J by 3 bases, and 10 bases separated the two germline ends. The CDR3 is 11 amino acids. Germline-derived CDR1 and CDR2 are GTSNPN and SVGIG (reference sequence). As DNA, the CDR3 is TGTGCCGGACAGAGGGACACTGAAGCTTTCTTT. Residues: CAGQRDTEAFF.

This clonotype has ten or more counts. The V call is TRBV11-2, the J call TRBJ2-3; D not resolved. The V and J ends lost 5 bases and 4 bases respectively, with 4 bases between them. CDR1 and CDR2 from the germline V gene are SGHAT and FQNNGV. CDR3 length: 11 amino acids. CDR3 sequence: CASSPSDTQYF. The CDR3 region has the DNA TGTGCCAGCAGCCCCTCAGATACGCAGTATTTT.

This clonotype appeared many times. The chain combines TRBV5-1 with TRBJ2-7, with 7 nucleotides matching TRBD2. The CDR3 spans 16 residues. V trimming: 1 base; J trimming: 6 bases; junction bases outside the gene matches: 13. Germline V lookup: CDR1 SGHRS, CDR2 YFSETQ. The CDR3 region is CASSLNREARYTEQYF. CDR3 sequence (DNA): TGCGCCAGCAGCTTGAACCGGGAGGCACGCTACACCGAGCAGTACTTC. Full variable domain (outside the CDR3, taken from reference TRBV5-1 and TRBJ2-7): KAGVTQTPRYLIKTRGQQVTLSCSPISGHRSVSWYQQTPGQGLQFLFEYFSETQRNKGNFPGRFSGRQFSNSRSEMNVSTLELGDSALYLCASSLNREARYTEQYFGPGTRLTVT.

The chain combines TRBV27 with TRBJ1-5; tentatively, D is TRBD1 (5 bases). This CDR3 is 15 amino acids long. CDR1 MNHEY and CDR2 SMNVEV come from the germline V gene (reference sequence). The V end was cut by 10 bases, the J end by 0 bases, with 16 bases between. The CDR3 region has the DNA TGTGCCACCCAACTACGGGGCCATAGCAATCAGCCCCAGCATTTT. Translating it yields CATQLRGHSNQPQHF.

In this sample, this clonotype turned up a few times. At one of its ends the junction is not consistent with the germline gene, which may arise from a read error. The genes are TRBV7-9 and TRBJ2-5, with D perhaps TRBD1 or TRBD2 (5 bases each). This CDR3 region has 12 residues. Germline V gene sequence: CDR1 SEHNR, CDR2 FQNEAQ (reference sequence). CDR3 sequence: CASSLKEDKPNF. Here the CDR3 DNA reads TGTGCCAGCAGCCTCAAGGAGGACAAACCCAACTTC.

This clonotype showed up many times. The chain couples TRBV3-1 to TRBJ1-5; 10 bases align to TRBD1. The trim removed 3 bases at V and 5 bases at J, leaving 10 bases unmatched. Germline V gives CDR1 LGHDT, CDR2 YNNKEL (reference sequence). This CDR3 is built from 17 residues. The CDR3 region is CASSQGTGVRVDQPQHF. CDR3 nucleotide sequence: TGTGCCAGCAGCCAGGGGACAGGGGTTCGGGTGGATCAGCCCCAGCATTTT.

The gene calls are TRBV27 and TRBJ2-7, with unresolved D. V was cut by 0 bases and J by 3 bases, with 9 bases left in between. Germline values: CDR1 MNHEY, CDR2 SMNVEV (reference sequence). CDR3 length: 14 amino acids. CDR3: CASSLSGWLYEQYF. In DNA form, the CDR3 reads TGTGCCAGCAGTTTATCGGGATGGCTCTACGAGCAGTACTTC.

Only a few counts were recorded for this clonotype. V is TRBV6-1 and J is TRBJ2-1; 9 bases are a match to TRBD2. J was trimmed by 0 bases and V by 6 bases; bases with no gene match: 9. The CDR3 runs to 17 residues. Germline V gene data show CDR1 as MNHNS and CDR2 as SASEGT. CDR3 region: CASRSGLAWVSYNEQFF. CDR3 DNA sequence: TGTGCCAGCAGGTCCGGACTAGCGTGGGTCTCCTACAATGAGCAGTTCTTC.

This clonotype was seen repeatedly, ten times or more. The chain has TRBV10-3 and TRBJ2-7; D gene ambiguous. The germline V gene has CDR1 ENHRY and CDR2 SYGVKD. V was trimmed by 4 bases and J by 0 bases, leaving 13 bases between them. The CDR3 is made up of 15 amino acids. The CDR3 sequence: CAISATTASSYEQYF. CDR3 sequence (DNA): TGTGCCATCAGTGCCACGACTGCGAGCTCCTACGAGCAGTACTTC.

This clonotype has just a few counts. V is TRBV5-1 and J is TRBJ2-5; possible D gene TRBD1, 6 bases. The CDR3 covers 14 residues. From germline, CDR1 is SGHRS and CDR2 YFSETQ. V lost 4 bases to trimming and J lost 0 bases, with 10 bases between them. Written as DNA, the CDR3 is TGCGCCAGCAGCACCGGACAGTACCAAGAGACCCAGTACTTC. As protein: CASSTGQYQETQYF.

This clonotype was recorded at least ten times. The chain combines TRBV28 with TRBJ2-7; possibly TRBD2 for D (6 bases). Trimming removed 6 bases from V and 2 bases from J, with 11 bases in between. This CDR3 is built from 13 residues. Germline V lookup: CDR1 MDHEN, CDR2 SYDVKM. The CDR3 coding sequence is TGTGCCAGCAGCCGCGGGGCCACCTACGAGCAGTACTTC. It specifies CASSRGATYEQYF.

Ten or more counts support this clonotype. The rearrangement joins TRBV12-3 or TRBV12-4 to TRBJ2-3; 10 bases match TRBD2. This CDR3 region has 14 residues. Trimming removed 7 bases from V and 5 bases from J; junction bases left unmatched: 6. In DNA, the CDR3 is TGTGCCAGCAATAGCGGGAGGCAAAGAGATACGCAGTATTTT. This gives the protein CASNSGRQRDTQYF.

The V call is TRBV24-1, the J call TRBJ2-7, with 10 bases aligning to TRBD1. The CDR3 runs 13 residues. Trimming removed 6 bases from V and 5 bases from J; junction bases left unmatched: 3. Per the germline V gene, CDR1 is KGHDR and CDR2 is SFDVKD. DNA of the CDR3: TGTGCCACCAGTTTGGACAGGGGGGACGAGCAGTACTTC. Protein: CATSLDRGDEQYF.

In this sample, this clonotype turned up many times. A read error may produce the germline difference seen at one junction end. This chain uses TRBV30 with TRBJ2-3, with 9 bases aligning to TRBD2. CDR1 and CDR2 from the germline V gene are GTSNPN and SVGIG (reference sequence). The CDR3 sequence is 16 residues long. The CDR3 DNA follows: TGTGCCTGGAGTGCGGACTCCGGGACTAGCAAAGATACGCAGTATTTT. It specifies CAWSADSGTSKDTQYF.

As regards this clonotype: A much larger clone lies one base from this, so it may be a read error. The chain recombines TRBV3-1 with TRBJ2-1; 16 bases match TRBD2. Germline CDR1 reads LGHDT; CDR2 reads YNNKEL (reference sequence). This CDR3 spans 17 amino acids. CDR3 in amino acids: CAGSQVGLAGGNNEQFF. CDR3 coding DNA: TGTGCCGGCAGCCAAGTGGGACTAGCGGGAGGGAACAATGAGCAGTTCTTC.

This clonotype showed up just a few times. V usage is TRBV10-3 and J usage is TRBJ2-7, with D tentatively TRBD2 (6 bases). Per the germline V gene, CDR1 is ENHRY and CDR2 is SYGVKD. Trimming took 8 bases from V and 1 from J, leaving 12 bases between them. The CDR3 contains 13 residues. The CDR3 nucleotides are TGTGCCATCGGAAACGGGGGATCCTACGAGCAGTACTTC. As protein: CAIGNGGSYEQYF.

In the case of this clonotype: A much more abundant neighbour one base away suggests this may be a read error. The V gene is TRBV20-1, the J gene TRBJ2-6, with a tentative D call TRBD1 (5 bases). From germline, CDR1 is DFQATT and CDR2 SNEGSKA (reference sequence). The CDR3 is made up of 16 amino acids. The CDR3, as DNA: TGCAGTGCTAGAGACCCCCTCTTCTCTGGGGCCAACGCCCTGACTTTC. It codes for CSARDPLFSGANALTF.

At least ten counts were recorded for this clonotype. This sequence joins TRBV11-2 and TRBJ2-1; 8 positions match TRBD2. The CDR3 runs to 17 residues. J lost 9 bases, V lost 2 bases, and 15 bases had no gene match. Germline lookup yields CDR1 SGHAT and CDR2 FQNNGV. The CDR3 reads CASSLFNTAGEMSEQFF. CDR3 sequence (DNA): TGTGCCAGCAGCTTATTTAACACAGCGGGAGAGATGAGTGAGCAGTTCTTC.

The chain couples TRBV18 to TRBJ1-6; D remains ambiguous. V was clipped by 3 bases and J by 10 bases, with 10 bases between them. There are 13 residues in the CDR3. Germline loops: CDR1 KGHSH, CDR2 LQKENI. The CDR3 region is CASSPGSESPLHF. The CDR3 region has the DNA TGTGCCAGCTCACCTGGCTCTGAGTCACCCCTCCACTTT. Supplemented by reference TRBV18 and TRBJ1-6, the full variable domain reads NAGVMQNPRHLVRRRGQEARLRCSPMKGHSHVYWYRQLPEEGLKFMVYLQKENIIDESGMPKERFSAEFPKEGPSILRIQQVVRGDSAAYFCASSPGSESPLHFGNGTRLTVT.

As for this clonotype: A much larger clone sits a single nucleotide away, making a read error possible. In DNA, the CDR3 is TGTGCCAGCAGCCAAGCCGGGACAGTGAACACTGAAGCTTTCTTT. Its translation: CASSQAGTVNTEAFF. V is TRBV3-1 and J is TRBJ1-1, with 7 bases that match TRBD1. CDR1 LGHDT and CDR2 YNNKEL come from the germline V gene (reference sequence). Germline trimming cut 1 base from V and 0 bases from J; bases unmatched to any gene: 2. This CDR3 has 15 amino acids.

The chain couples TRBV7-3 to TRBJ2-3; TRBD2 aligns across 9 bases. The ends lost 3 bases at V and 6 bases at J; junction bases unmatched: 1. The CDR3 is made up of 13 amino acids. Germline CDR1 is SGHTA and CDR2 is FQGTGA. The CDR3 DNA follows: TGTGCCAGCAGCTTCCTAGCGGGGGATACGCAGTATTTT. Translated, it gives CASSFLAGDTQYF.

The table lists this clonotype with many counts. This chain links TRBV5-1 with TRBJ1-2; D ambiguous. The V and J ends lost 0 bases and 2 bases respectively, with 8 bases between them. CDR3 length equals 14 residues. Germline-derived CDR1 and CDR2 are SGHRS and YFSETQ. The CDR3 bases are TGCGCCAGCAGCTTGGGGGCGGAGAACTATGGCTACACCTTC. Protein sequence: CASSLGAENYGYTF.

This clonotype was seen ten or more times. The chain carries TRBV7-8 and TRBJ2-2, with 7 bases identical to TRBD2. Germline V gives CDR1 SGHVS, CDR2 FQNEAQ. V trimming: 3 bases; J trimming: 2 bases; junction bases outside the gene matches: 12. The CDR3 runs to 18 residues. The CDR3 is CASSFPGGLAENTGELFF. CDR3 nucleotide sequence: TGTGCCAGCAGCTTCCCCGGAGGGCTAGCGGAAAACACCGGGGAGCTGTTTTTT. The variable domain in full, completed from reference TRBV7-8 and TRBJ2-2, reads GAGVSQSPRYKVAKRGQDVALRCDPISGHVSLFWYQQALGQGPEFLTYFQNEAQLDKSGLPSDRFFAERPEGSVSTLKIQRTQQEDSAVYLCASSFPGGLAENTGELFFGEGSRLTVL.

The sample holds many counts of this clonotype. The rearrangement joins TRBV6-5 to TRBJ1-1; the D is unclear. V lost 3 bases to trimming and J lost 1 base, with 9 bases between them. CDR3 length: 14 residues. Germline CDR1 and CDR2: MNHEY and SVGAGI. This chain's CDR3 is CASSYMSGNTEAFF. In nucleotides, the CDR3 is TGTGCCAGCAGTTATATGTCAGGGAACACTGAAGCTTTCTTT.

The chain joins TRBV6-1 to TRBJ1-2; 8 nucleotides agree with TRBD1. CDR1 and CDR2 (germline): MNHNS, SASEGT. The length of the CDR3 is 13 residues. V lost 5 bases and J lost 4; bases outside the gene matches: 3. CDR3 nucleotide sequence: TGTGCCAGCAGTTCCAGGGGGCTCTATGGCTACACCTTC. This translates into CASSSRGLYGYTF.